This record concerns one TCR beta chain sequence. The use of a sample-barcoded 5' primer and a J-beta primer mix characterized a second PCR of roughly 6 to 11 cycles. Each CDR3 protein gets one entry after TCRdb re-called the 5' RACE reads with MiXCR. This table holds 720,000 or so distinct CDR3 sequences, approximately 40% found once. This specimen belongs to a study of blood T cells in healthy people across ages. V shed 3 bases and J shed 3 bases, with 11 bases lying between them. Germline V gene data show CDR1 as SGHTA and CDR2 as FQGNSA. This CDR3 is 14 amino acids long. The chain recombines TRBV7-2 with TRBJ1-2; D gene uncertain. Source material: blood. The clonotype originates from a man aged 80 or over in good health. The CDR3 sequence: CASSFGRSDYGYTF. Written as DNA, the CDR3 is TGTGCCAGCAGCTTTGGGCGGTCAGACTATGGCTACACCTTC.